This T cell receptor (beta chain) was documented in a study of T cells after yellow fever vaccination. General study findings and limits: It was a small share of clonotypes that appeared in both CD4 and CD8 compartments.

Per germline, CDR1 LGHNA and CDR2 YNFKEQ. Trimming took off 4 bases at V and 0 bases at J, with 10 bases between the two ends. This CDR3 contains 14 residues. Universal primer sites and UMIs were introduced during 5'RACE template-switching synthesis of TCR cDNA. TCRdb re-analysed the 5' RACE reads in MiXCR, keeping a single row per CDR3 protein. The sample records 610,000 or so distinct CDR3 sequences, roughly an eighth being singletons. A remark on this clonotype: The antigen is unknown.

The source was PBMCs, collected on the day of the yellow fever booster vaccination. The sequence was obtained from a man aged 25 to 45 who received the YFV17D yellow fever vaccine. This sequence joins TRBV4-2 and TRBJ2-7; no reliable D call. CDR3 bases: TGTGCCAGCAGCCCCGGGCTCGGCTCCTACGAGCAGTACTTC. This encodes CASSPGLGSYEQYF.